This T cell receptor (beta chain) was obtained from a study of shared clonotypes between healthy human individuals. Study in general: The composition of the donors was a couple of women and a few men aged 18 to 49.

Trimming shortened V by 4 bases and J by 3 bases, and 13 bases separated the two germline ends. Germline values: CDR1 MNHNS, CDR2 SASEGT. This CDR3 has 15 residues. Profiled with immunoSEQ multiplex PCR; TCRdb holds only in-frame clones, not every one. This sample has millions of clones, with about 93% found just once. Naive CD8 cells lacked CD45RO, underwent positive selection for CCR7 and left out terminally differentiated effector memory CD45RA+ cells. The chain carries TRBV6-1 and TRBJ2-1; TRBD1 or TRBD2 may be the D gene (5 bases each). The TCR sequence derives from a man younger than 35 in good health. Some clones in this sample may be carry-over from other donors' samples. The sample consisted of naive CD8+ T cells from PBMCs. CDR3 in DNA: TGTGCCAGCAGTGTTGGGGGAGTAGTCTACAATGAGCAGTTCTTC. Its translation is CASSVGGVVYNEQFF.